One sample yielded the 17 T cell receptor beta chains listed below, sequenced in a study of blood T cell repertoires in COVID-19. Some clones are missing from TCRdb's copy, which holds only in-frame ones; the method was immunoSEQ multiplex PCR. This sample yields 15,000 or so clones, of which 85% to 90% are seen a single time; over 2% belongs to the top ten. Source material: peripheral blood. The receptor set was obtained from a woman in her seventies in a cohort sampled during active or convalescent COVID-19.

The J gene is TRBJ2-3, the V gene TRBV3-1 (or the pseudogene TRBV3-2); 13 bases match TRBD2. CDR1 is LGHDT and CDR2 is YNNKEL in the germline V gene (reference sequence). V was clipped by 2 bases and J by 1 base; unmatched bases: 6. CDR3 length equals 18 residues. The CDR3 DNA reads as TGTGCCAGCAGCCAACTATCGGGGACTAGCGGGGGCACAGATACGCAGTATTTT. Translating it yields CASSQLSGTSGGTDTQYF.

CDR3: CSVEGGSNYGYTF. CDR3 coding DNA: TGCAGCGTTGAAGGGGGCTCTAACTATGGCTACACCTTC. The chain has TRBV29-1 and TRBJ1-2; TRBD1 might be the D (5 bases). The germline V gene has CDR1 SQVTM and CDR2 ANQGSEA. V was shortened by 1 base and J by 0 bases, with 6 bases between the two germline ends. This CDR3 region has 13 residues.

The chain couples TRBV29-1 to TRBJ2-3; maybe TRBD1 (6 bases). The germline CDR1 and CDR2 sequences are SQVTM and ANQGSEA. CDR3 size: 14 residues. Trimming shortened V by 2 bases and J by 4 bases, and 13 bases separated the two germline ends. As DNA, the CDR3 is TGCAGCGTTGAAAGGACAGCTAGACCAGATACGCAGTATTTT. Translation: CSVERTARPDTQYF.

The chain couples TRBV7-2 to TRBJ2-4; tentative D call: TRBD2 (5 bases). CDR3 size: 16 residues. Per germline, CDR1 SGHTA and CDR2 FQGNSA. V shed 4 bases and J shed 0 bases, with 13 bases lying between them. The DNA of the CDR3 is TGTGCCAGCAGCTCCCGAGGAGGTCTAGCCAAAAACATTCAGTACTTC. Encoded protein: CASSSRGGLAKNIQYF.

CDR3 residues: CASSPGGGTEKLFF. Here the CDR3 DNA reads TGTGCCAGCAGTCCCGGGGGAGGTACTGAAAAACTGTTTTTT. The chain is built from TRBV6-5 and TRBJ1-4, with TRBD1 as a possible D gene (5 bases). The CDR3 runs 14 residues. Trimming stripped 5 bases from V and 7 bases from J, with 14 bases between. CDR1 MNHEY and CDR2 SVGAGI come from the germline V gene.

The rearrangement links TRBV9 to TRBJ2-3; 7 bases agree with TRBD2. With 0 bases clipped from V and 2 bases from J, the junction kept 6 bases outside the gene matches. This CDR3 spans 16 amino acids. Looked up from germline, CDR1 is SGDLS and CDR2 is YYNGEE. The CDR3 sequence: CASSVGLAGYTDTQYF. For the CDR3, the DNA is TGTGCCAGCAGCGTAGGACTAGCAGGATACACAGATACGCAGTATTTT.

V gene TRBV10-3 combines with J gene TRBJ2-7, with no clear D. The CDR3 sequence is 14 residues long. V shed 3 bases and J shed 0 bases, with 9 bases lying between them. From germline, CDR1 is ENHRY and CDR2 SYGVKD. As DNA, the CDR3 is TGTGCCATCAGTGATAACCGGGTCTCCTACGAGCAGTACTTC. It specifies CAISDNRVSYEQYF.

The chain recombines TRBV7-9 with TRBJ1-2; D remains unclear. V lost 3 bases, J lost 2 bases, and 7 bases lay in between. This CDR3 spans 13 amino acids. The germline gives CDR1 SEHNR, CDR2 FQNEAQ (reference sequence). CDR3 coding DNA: TGTGCCAGCAGCTTCCGGGAAAACTATGGCTACACCTTC. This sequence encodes CASSFRENYGYTF.

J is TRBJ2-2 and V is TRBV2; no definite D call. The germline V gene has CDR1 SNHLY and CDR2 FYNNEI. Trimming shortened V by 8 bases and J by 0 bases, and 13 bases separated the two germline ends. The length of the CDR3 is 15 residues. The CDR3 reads CASGSSAPNTGELFF. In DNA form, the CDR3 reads TGTGCCAGCGGTTCCTCCGCGCCGAACACCGGGGAGCTGTTTTTT.

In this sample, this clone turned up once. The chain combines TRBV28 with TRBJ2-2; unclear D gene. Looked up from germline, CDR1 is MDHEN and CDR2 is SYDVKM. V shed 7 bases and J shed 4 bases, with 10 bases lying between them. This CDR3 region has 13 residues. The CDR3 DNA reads TGTGCCAGCACGGATCCAGGCACCGGGGAGCTGTTTTTT. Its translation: CASTDPGTGELFF.

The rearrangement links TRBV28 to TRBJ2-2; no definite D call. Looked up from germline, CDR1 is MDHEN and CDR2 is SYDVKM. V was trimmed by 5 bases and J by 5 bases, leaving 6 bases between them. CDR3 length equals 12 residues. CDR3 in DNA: TGTGCCAGCAGTCCTAGAACCGGGGAGCTGTTTTTT. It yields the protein CASSPRTGELFF.

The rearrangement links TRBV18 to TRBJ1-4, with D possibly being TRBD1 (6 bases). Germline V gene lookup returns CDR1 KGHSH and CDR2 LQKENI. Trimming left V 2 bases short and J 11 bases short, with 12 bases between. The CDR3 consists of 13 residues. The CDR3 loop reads CASSPTGMMKLFF. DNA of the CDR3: TGTGCCAGCTCACCAACAGGGATGATGAAACTGTTTTTT.

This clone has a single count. The CDR3 region is CASSLGWGQFEAFF. Here the CDR3 DNA reads TGTGCCAGCAGCTTAGGGTGGGGCCAGTTTGAAGCTTTCTTT. V gene TRBV7-2 combines with J gene TRBJ1-1; TRBD1 is a possible D gene (5 bases). Per germline, CDR1 SGHTA and CDR2 FQGNSA. The V and J ends lost 1 base and 7 bases respectively, with 13 bases between them. This CDR3 comprises 14 residues.

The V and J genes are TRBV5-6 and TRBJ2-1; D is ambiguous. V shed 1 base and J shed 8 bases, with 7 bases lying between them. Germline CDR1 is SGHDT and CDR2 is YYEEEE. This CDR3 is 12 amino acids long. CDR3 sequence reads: CASSLLADEQFF. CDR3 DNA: TGTGCCAGCAGCTTGTTAGCCGATGAGCAGTTCTTC.

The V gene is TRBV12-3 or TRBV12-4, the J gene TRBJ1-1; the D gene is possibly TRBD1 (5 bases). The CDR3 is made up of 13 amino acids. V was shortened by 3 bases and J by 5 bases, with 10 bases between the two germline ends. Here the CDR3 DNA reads TGTGCCAGCAGTTTGCGCAGGGATACTGAAGCTTTCTTT. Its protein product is CASSLRRDTEAFF.

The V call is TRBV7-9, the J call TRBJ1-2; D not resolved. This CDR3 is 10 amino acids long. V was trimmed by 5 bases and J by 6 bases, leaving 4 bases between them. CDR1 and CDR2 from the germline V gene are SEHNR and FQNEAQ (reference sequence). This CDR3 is CASSRDGYTF. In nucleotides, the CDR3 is TGTGCCAGCAGCCGGGATGGCTACACCTTC.

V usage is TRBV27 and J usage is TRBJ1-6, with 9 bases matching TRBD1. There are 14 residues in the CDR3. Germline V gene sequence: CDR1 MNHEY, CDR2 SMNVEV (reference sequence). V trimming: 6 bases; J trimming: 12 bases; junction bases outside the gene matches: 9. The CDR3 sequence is CASRFRDRARPLHF. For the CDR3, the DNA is TGTGCCAGCAGATTCCGGGACAGGGCGCGACCCCTCCACTTT.